Below are 2 T cell receptor beta chains sequenced from a single sample in a study of T cells in Graves' hyperthyroidism and ophthalmopathy. TCR beta CDR3 sequences were amplified from RNA transcripts. In the first-round RT-PCR of the TCR CDR3, the HTBI primer set was used. Each CDR3 protein is one row after TCRdb ran MiXCR on the multiplex PCR reads. Here the sample spans roughly 700,000 distinct CDR3 sequences, around a sixth being singletons. Sequencing was done on a sample of blood. These receptors originate from a man aged 50-60 years with Graves' hyperthyroidism.

The table lists this clonotype with a few counts. This chain connects TRBV5-1 to TRBJ2-1, with 8 bases aligning to TRBD2. CDR3 length: 14 residues. Trimming cost V 0 bases and J 8 bases; bases outside gene matches: 4. Germline CDR1 SGHRS, CDR2 YFSETQ. The CDR3 DNA reads as TGCGCCAGCAGCTTGGGACTAGCGAATGATGAGCAGTTCTTC. This sequence encodes CASSLGLANDEQFF.

This chain links TRBV9 with TRBJ1-4; 9 nucleotides agree with TRBD1. The V and J ends lost 0 bases and 7 bases, in that order; junction bases with no gene match: 7. The CDR3 has 16 residues. In germline, CDR1 is SGDLS, CDR2 YYNGEE. CDR3 region: CASSVEPTGGLEKLFF. The CDR3 region has the DNA TGTGCCAGCAGCGTAGAGCCGACAGGGGGACTTGAAAAACTGTTTTTT.